Listed below are T cell receptor beta chains from one sample, sequenced in a study of identical twins. Using its own MiXCR run on the 5' RACE reads, TCRdb lists one record per CDR3 protein. The table shows under 450,000 distinct CDR3 sequences, with 15% to 20% occurring only once. Sequences were obtained from naive T cells sorted from blood. The receptors come from a man aged 45 to 65 in good health. CDR3s include the opening cysteine and the closing phenylalanine or tryptophan. A D gene is named only where the DNA matches it firmly. Size values are once, few and many counts, or a class for expanded clones, and some rows have none.

v_call: TRBV20-1
d_call: TRBD1
clone_size: few
j_call: TRBJ1-4
cdr3_nt: TGCAGTGCTAGTAGGGGACAGGGTCATGAAAAACTGTTTTTT
cdr3_aa: CSASRGQGHEKLFF

v_call: TRBV12-3/TRBV12-4
d_call: -
clone_size: -
j_call: TRBJ1-5
cdr3_nt: TGTGCCAGCAGTTTCCCGGGGGGGAGTCAGCCCCAGCATTTT
cdr3_aa: CASSFPGGSQPQHF

v_call: TRBV5-1
d_call: -
clone_size: -
j_call: TRBJ2-7
cdr3_nt: TGCGCCAGCAGCTCGTGGAGGACAGAGGCCTACGAGCAGTACTTC
cdr3_aa: CASSSWRTEAYEQYF

v_call: TRBV5-1
d_call: TRBD2
clone_size: few
j_call: TRBJ2-3
cdr3_nt: TGCGCCAGCAGCTTGGGGGGACTAGAGCCAGATACGCAGTATTTT
cdr3_aa: CASSLGGLEPDTQYF

v_call: TRBV24-1
d_call: -
clone_size: -
j_call: TRBJ1-2
cdr3_nt: TGTGCCACCAGTGTCACAGACGGAGATGGCTACACCTTC
cdr3_aa: CATSVTDGDGYTF

v_call: TRBV7-2
d_call: -
clone_size: -
j_call: TRBJ2-1
cdr3_nt: TGTGCCAGCAGCTTAGAGGGCACAGTGATAAATGAGCAGTTCTTC
cdr3_aa: CASSLEGTVINEQFF

v_call: TRBV7-8
d_call: TRBD1
clone_size: -
j_call: TRBJ2-7
cdr3_nt: TGTGCCAGCAGCCGCCCGGGACAGGGGGTCTACGAGCAGTACTTC
cdr3_aa: CASSRPGQGVYEQYF

v_call: TRBV5-6
d_call: TRBD1
clone_size: -
j_call: TRBJ1-4
cdr3_nt: TGTGCCAGCAGCTTGGCTTTGGACAGGGGTGAAAAACTGTTTTTT
cdr3_aa: CASSLALDRGEKLFF

v_call: TRBV7-2
d_call: -
clone_size: many
j_call: TRBJ2-3
cdr3_nt: TGTGCCAGCAGCCTCCCTTACGGGACAGATACGCAGTATTTT
cdr3_aa: CASSLPYGTDTQYF

v_call: TRBV5-5
d_call: -
clone_size: many
j_call: TRBJ2-1
cdr3_nt: TGTGCCAGCAGCTTAGGACTTTCGGGGTCCTACAATGAGCAGTTCTTC
cdr3_aa: CASSLGLSGSYNEQFF

v_call: TRBV7-2
d_call: -
clone_size: -
j_call: TRBJ2-3
cdr3_nt: TGTGCCAGCAGCTTAAACCAGCCTAGCACAGATACGCAGTATTTT
cdr3_aa: CASSLNQPSTDTQYF

v_call: TRBV6-2/TRBV6-3
d_call: -
clone_size: -
j_call: TRBJ2-6
cdr3_nt: TGTGCCAGCCAACAAGTCTCTGGGGCCAACGTCCTGACTTTC
cdr3_aa: CASQQVSGANVLTF

v_call: TRBV2
d_call: -
clone_size: -
j_call: TRBJ2-7
cdr3_nt: TGTGCCAGCACATCTCTCTCAGGGGTGGGAGAGCAGTACTTC
cdr3_aa: CASTSLSGVGEQYF

v_call: TRBV27
d_call: -
clone_size: few
j_call: TRBJ2-1
cdr3_nt: TGTGCCAGCAGTTTAGGGGTTGACAGGTACGCGCAGTTCTTC
cdr3_aa: CASSLGVDRYAQFF

v_call: TRBV9
d_call: -
clone_size: -
j_call: TRBJ1-1
cdr3_nt: TGTGCCAGCAGCGTAGCTCCCCGGGACACTGAAGCTTTCTTT
cdr3_aa: CASSVAPRDTEAFF

v_call: TRBV10-3
d_call: -
clone_size: few
j_call: TRBJ1-2
cdr3_nt: TGTGCCATCAGTGCGCTGAACAACCAGCCCCAGGGAGTTACAGGGAATGGCTACACCTTC
cdr3_aa: CAISALNNQPQGVTGNGYTF

v_call: TRBV4-2
d_call: -
clone_size: many
j_call: TRBJ2-1
cdr3_nt: TGTGCCAGCAGCCAAGTTTCGTCTGGCGCCAGCTCCTACAATGAGCAGTTCTTC
cdr3_aa: CASSQVSSGASSYNEQFF

v_call: TRBV20-1
d_call: -
clone_size: many
j_call: TRBJ2-5
cdr3_nt: TGCAGTGCTAGAGACCAAGAGACCCAGTACTTC
cdr3_aa: CSARDQETQYF

v_call: TRBV5-1
d_call: -
clone_size: many
j_call: TRBJ1-1
cdr3_nt: TGCGCCAGCAGATCTTTAGGGGAGACTGAAGCTTTCTTT
cdr3_aa: CASRSLGETEAFF

v_call: TRBV20-1
d_call: -
clone_size: few
j_call: TRBJ1-5
cdr3_nt: TGCAGCGCTAGAGATAGGCCAGGCAATAGCAATCAGCCCCAGCATTTT
cdr3_aa: CSARDRPGNSNQPQHF

v_call: TRBV7-9
d_call: TRBD1
clone_size: -
j_call: TRBJ1-2
cdr3_nt: TGTGCCAGCAGCGACATCGACAGGGGCGCTTATGGCTACACCTTC
cdr3_aa: CASSDIDRGAYGYTF

v_call: TRBV10-3
d_call: TRBD1
clone_size: few
j_call: TRBJ1-5
cdr3_nt: TGTGCCATCAGTGGTGTTTATGGGACAGACCCTTATAGCAATCAGCCCCAGCATTTT
cdr3_aa: CAISGVYGTDPYSNQPQHF

v_call: TRBV7-9
d_call: TRBD1
clone_size: -
j_call: TRBJ2-5
cdr3_nt: TGTGCCAGCAGCATCCGACAGGGCTGGGAGACCCAGTACTTC
cdr3_aa: CASSIRQGWETQYF

v_call: TRBV6-5
d_call: -
clone_size: many
j_call: TRBJ1-4
cdr3_nt: TGTGCCAGCAGTTACTTACAGGGTGCAACTAATGAAAAACTGTTTTTT
cdr3_aa: CASSYLQGATNEKLFF

v_call: TRBV7-2
d_call: -
clone_size: -
j_call: TRBJ2-3
cdr3_nt: TGTGCCAGCAGCTTGGGTGATACGGAGTATTTT
cdr3_aa: CASSLGDTEYF

v_call: TRBV27
d_call: -
clone_size: -
j_call: TRBJ1-1
cdr3_nt: TGTGCCAGCAGTTTAGCATCGAACACTGAAGCTTTCTTT
cdr3_aa: CASSLASNTEAFF

v_call: TRBV14
d_call: -
clone_size: -
j_call: TRBJ2-5
cdr3_nt: TGTGCCAGCAGCCAAGATGGAATCAGCACCGTCGGGACCCAGTACTTC
cdr3_aa: CASSQDGISTVGTQYF

v_call: TRBV6-2/TRBV6-3
d_call: -
clone_size: many
j_call: TRBJ2-5
cdr3_nt: TGTGCCAGCAGTTACGGAGAGACCCAGTACTTC
cdr3_aa: CASSYGETQYF

v_call: TRBV11-1
d_call: TRBD2
clone_size: -
j_call: TRBJ2-3
cdr3_nt: TGTGCCAGCAGCTCCCGTGCGGGAGTCTTGGGAGATACGCAGTATTTT
cdr3_aa: CASSSRAGVLGDTQYF

v_call: TRBV6-5
d_call: -
clone_size: -
j_call: TRBJ1-1
cdr3_nt: TGTGCCAGCAGTTACAATCAGGGGATGAACACTGAAGCTTTCTTT
cdr3_aa: CASSYNQGMNTEAFF

v_call: TRBV12-3/TRBV12-4
d_call: -
clone_size: few
j_call: TRBJ1-1
cdr3_nt: TGTGCCAGCAGCAGACAATACACTGAAGCTTTCTTT
cdr3_aa: CASSRQYTEAFF

v_call: TRBV3-1
d_call: -
clone_size: many
j_call: TRBJ2-7
cdr3_nt: TGTGCCAGCAGCCAAGTGTTCGCGCAGGGGTACGAGCAGTACTTC
cdr3_aa: CASSQVFAQGYEQYF

v_call: TRBV2
d_call: -
clone_size: -
j_call: TRBJ2-1
cdr3_nt: TGTGCCAGCAGTGTCCTACGAGGGGGTGAGCAGTTCTTC
cdr3_aa: CASSVLRGGEQFF

v_call: TRBV20-1
d_call: TRBD1
clone_size: few
j_call: TRBJ2-4
cdr3_nt: TGCAGTGCTAGAGACGCCGGGACAGTAAAAAACATTCAGTACTTC
cdr3_aa: CSARDAGTVKNIQYF

v_call: TRBV20-1
d_call: -
clone_size: few
j_call: TRBJ2-1
cdr3_nt: TGCAGTGCCAGTCCTAGCAGATACAATGAGCAGTTCTTC
cdr3_aa: CSASPSRYNEQFF

v_call: TRBV7-2
d_call: -
clone_size: few
j_call: TRBJ1-1
cdr3_nt: TGTGCCAGCAGCTTACTTGCAACGAACACTGAAGCTTTCTTT
cdr3_aa: CASSLLATNTEAFF

v_call: TRBV12-3/TRBV12-4
d_call: -
clone_size: -
j_call: TRBJ2-1
cdr3_nt: TGTGCCAGCAGTTTTGGGGGAGTCGGCTACAATGAGCAGTTCTTC
cdr3_aa: CASSFGGVGYNEQFF

v_call: TRBV7-2
d_call: -
clone_size: few
j_call: TRBJ2-7
cdr3_nt: TGTGCCAGCAGCTTGGACCTCTCCTCCTACGAGCAGTACTTC
cdr3_aa: CASSLDLSSYEQYF

v_call: TRBV2
d_call: -
clone_size: -
j_call: TRBJ2-1
cdr3_nt: TGTGCCAGCAGACTTGGGACCAGCAATGAGCAGTTCTTC
cdr3_aa: CASRLGTSNEQFF

v_call: TRBV12-3/TRBV12-4
d_call: TRBD1
clone_size: -
j_call: TRBJ1-2
cdr3_nt: TGTGCCAGCAGACGGACAGGGTCTACCTATGGCTACACCTTC
cdr3_aa: CASRRTGSTYGYTF

v_call: TRBV2
d_call: -
clone_size: -
j_call: TRBJ1-5
cdr3_nt: TGTGCCAGCAGTGAAGACAGGGTACGTCAGCCCCAGCATTTT
cdr3_aa: CASSEDRVRQPQHF